The clone carrying this T cell receptor (beta chain) was detected only once. Germline and junction disagree at one end, which may indicate a read error. The CDR3 is 10 residues long. CDR1 is SNHLY and CDR2 is FYNNEI in the germline V gene. This specimen belongs to a study of early T cells in non-severe SARS-CoV-2 infection. Individual cDNA molecules each received unique molecular identifiers attached to them. MiXCR, applied by TCRdb to the 5' RACE reads, yields one record per CDR3 protein. Of some 110,000 distinct CDR3 sequences listed, approximately 15% were seen once; the top ten hold 21%. The rearrangement joins TRBV2 to TRBJ2-1; no clear D. The TCR sequence derives from an adult who was a healthcare worker with PCR-confirmed SARS-CoV-2 infection or an uninfected control (not recorded which). Material: whole blood. CDR3 amino acids: CASTVNGQFF. The CDR3 coding sequence is TGTGCCAGCACAGTGAATGGGCAGTTCTTC.